The present TCR beta chain was sequenced within a study of cytomegalovirus exposure and HLA in healthy donors. Those who donated were healthy bone marrow donors. PCR used 60 Vbeta primers and 13 Jbeta primers. Here immunoSEQ multiplex PCR was the method, and the copy in TCRdb shows in-frame clones only, minus some. This sample carries more than 110,000 clones, about 79% of them seen once, and the ten largest clones take roughly 2.8%. CDR1 is MNHNS, CDR2 SASEGT, per germline. Germline trimming cut 6 bases from V and 2 bases from J; bases unmatched to any gene: 0. The CDR3 covers 14 residues. The clonotype was recovered from a male donor in good health and CMV-seronegative. The chain uses TRBV6-1 and TRBJ2-1, with TRBD2 matching over 11 bases. The material sequenced was PBMCs. The CDR3 region is CASRGLAAYNEQFF. The CDR3 nucleotides are TGTGCCAGCAGGGGACTAGCGGCCTACAATGAGCAGTTCTTC.